The 10 T cell receptor beta chains below were found in one sample sequenced in a study of T-cell reconstitution after alpha-beta-depleted transplantation in children. The authors prepared the TCRbeta library with unique molecular identifiers. MiXCR, applied by TCRdb to the PCR reads, yields one record per CDR3 protein. Among about 400,000 distinct CDR3 sequences listed, roughly 20% were seen once. This sample comprised PBMCs from the stem cell graft donor, obtained from the stem cell graft. These receptors were collected from a human donor who donated a stem cell graft to a child with acute myeloid leukemia.

The sample holds a few counts of this clonotype. The chain has TRBV20-1 and TRBJ2-3; the D gene is possibly TRBD1 (5 bases). The CDR3 spans 11 residues. V was clipped by 5 bases and J by 4 bases, with 7 bases between them. Germline V gene lookup returns CDR1 DFQATT and CDR2 SNEGSKA (reference sequence). The CDR3 DNA reads as TGCAGTGCTCAGACAGCAGATACGCAGTATTTT. It is translated as CSAQTADTQYF.

CDR3 amino acids: CASSSIKGTDQPQHF. The CDR3 coding sequence is TGTGCCAGCAGTTCAATCAAGGGCACGGATCAGCCCCAGCATTTT. The chain joins TRBV12-3 or TRBV12-4 to TRBJ1-5; D ambiguous. Trimming removed 4 bases from V and 5 bases from J, with 15 bases in between. The CDR3 loop spans 15 amino acids.

Note on this clonotype: A much larger clone differs by one base, so this may be a read error. The J gene is TRBJ2-1, the V gene TRBV24-1; 7 bases are shared with TRBD1. The length of the CDR3 is 15 residues. The germline gives CDR1 KGHDR, CDR2 SFDVKD. This chain's CDR3 is CASSGAAGGRNEQFF. DNA of the CDR3: TGTGCCTCCAGTGGCGCAGCAGGGGGACGGAATGAGCAGTTCTTC.

The CDR3 spells CASRDRLGSPLHF. The CDR3 DNA reads TGTGCCTCCCGGGACAGGTTAGGTTCACCCCTCCACTTT. The chain joins TRBV12-3 or TRBV12-4 to TRBJ1-6; 8 nucleotides agree with TRBD1. This CDR3 comprises 13 residues. Losses at the gene ends were 11 bases for V and 9 bases for J; bases not matched to a gene: 9.

This clonotype was counted a few times. The chain has TRBV15 and TRBJ2-1, with TRBD2 as a possible D gene (7 bases). The CDR3 runs 16 residues. Trimming left V 5 bases short and J 3 bases short, with 17 bases between. The germline gives CDR1 LNHNV, CDR2 YYDKDF (reference sequence). The CDR3 sequence is CATSQWGASGYNEQFF. The CDR3 DNA follows: TGTGCCACCAGCCAATGGGGGGCTAGCGGCTACAATGAGCAGTTCTTC.

The V gene is TRBV5-6, the J gene TRBJ1-2; 9 nucleotides align to TRBD1. The germline V gene encodes CDR1 SGHDT and CDR2 YYEEEE. After removal of 2 bases from V and 8 bases from J, the junction contained 7 bases not matched to a gene. The CDR3 is 14 residues long. Here the CDR3 DNA reads TGTGCCAGCAGCTTCCGGGACAGGGTGAGAGGCTACACCTTC. Protein sequence: CASSFRDRVRGYTF.

This clonotype was observed a handful of times. This sequence joins TRBV6-5 and TRBJ2-7, with 9 bases fitting TRBD2. The CDR3 extends over 11 amino acids. In germline, CDR1 is MNHEY, CDR2 SVGAGI. Trimming at V came to 8 bases and at J to 6 bases, leaving 2 bases not matched to a gene. The chain's CDR3 is CASAREGEQYF. The CDR3 nucleotides read TGTGCCAGCGCGCGGGAGGGCGAGCAGTACTTC.

This chain uses TRBV20-1 with TRBJ1-1; D gene unclear. The CDR3 loop spans 13 amino acids. With 6 bases removed from V and 0 bases from J, the gap between germline ends came to 11 bases. Germline-derived CDR1 and CDR2 are DFQATT and SNEGSKA (reference sequence). This chain's CDR3 is CSANEPVNTEAFF. The DNA of the CDR3 is TGCAGTGCCAACGAACCAGTGAACACTGAAGCTTTCTTT.

The DNA of the CDR3 is TGTGCCAGCAGTTCCGGCAGGGCTATTGAGACTGAAGCTTTCTTT. Protein sequence: CASSSGRAIETEAFF. The J gene is TRBJ1-1, the V gene TRBV2, with a possible D match to TRBD1 (5 bases). Germline CDR1 and CDR2: SNHLY and FYNNEI. This CDR3 region has 15 residues. V gave up 5 bases and J gave up 5 bases, with 18 bases separating them. The full variable domain, with the rest looked up from reference TRBV2 and TRBJ1-1, is EPEVTQTPSHQVTQMGQEVILRCVPISNHLYFYWYRQILGQKVEFLVSFYNNEISEKSEIFDDQFSVERPDGSNFTLKIRSTKLEDSAMYFCASSSGRAIETEAFFGQGTRLTVV.

This clonotype has more than one count but fewer than ten. The V call is TRBV27, the J call TRBJ2-7, with D tentatively TRBD2 (6 bases). Germline V CDR1 and CDR2: MNHEY, SMNVEV (reference sequence). The CDR3 extends over 13 amino acids. The CDR3 region is CASSLGTATPLQV. CDR3 DNA sequence: TGTGCCAGCAGTTTGGGGACTGCGACACCACTGCAAGTC.